This T cell receptor beta chain was sequenced in a study of T-cell memory formation after mild COVID-19. General study results and limits: Day 15 to 85 contracting clones showed balanced CD4/CD8; day 15 to 37 expanders favored CD4+.

The CDR3 runs 15 residues. MiXCR, run by TCRdb on the 5' RACE reads, gives a single entry per CDR3 protein. The sample has 530,000 or so distinct CDR3 sequences, 15% to 20% seen once. In regard to this clonotype: The antigen is unknown. The junction differs from germline at one of its ends, possibly a read error.

The chain has TRBV12-3 or TRBV12-4 and TRBJ1-2; tentatively, D is TRBD1 (6 bases). The sequencing sample was made of PBMCs or a T cell subset sorted from them (not recorded which). The sequence derives from an adult woman who had mild COVID-19 (a few samples of this study predate the infection). Cell type and time point are not known. Here the CDR3 DNA reads TGTGCCAGCAGCTTAGACAGGCGCTCCGGCTATGGCTACACCTTC. Protein sequence: CASSLDRRSGYGYTF.